This TCR beta chain emerged from a study of metastatic and nonmetastatic thyroid tumors. In the source study's methods: The study took CDR3 differences across clinicopathological groups and made a distant-metastasis classifier for papillary thyroid cancer from them. TCRdb called clones again from the PCR reads with MiXCR. TCRdb, not the original authors, processed these V and J calls. Here the sample spans around 59,000 clones, around 16% being singletons. This clone was counted a few times. Its antigen is undetermined. This may be a read error: a much more frequent sequence differs by one nucleotide. Additional DNA sequences in this sample encode the identical CDR3. Before thyroid surgery, none of the patients had received any treatment. The CDR3 runs 16 residues. Germline V gives CDR1 SGDLS, CDR2 YYNGEE. Whole-study findings and limits: Versus benign nodules, malignant thyroid tumors reportedly had significantly higher TCR beta diversity, in blood and tumor.

The sequence came from a male donor with papillary thyroid cancer or a benign thyroid nodule (not recorded which). Some clones in this sample may be carry-over from other donors' samples. The sequencing sample was made of blood. The chain uses TRBV9 and TRBJ2-3, with TRBD1 matching 7 bases. CDR3 loop: CASSVDTGAPLDTQYF. CDR3 DNA sequence: TGTGCTAGCAGCGTAGACACAGGGGCCCCATTGGATACGCAGTATTTT.